The next 27 T cell receptor beta chains were all read from a single sample in a study of identical twins. TCRdb reprocessed the 5' RACE reads via MiXCR and lists one record per CDR3 protein. The table lists about 690,000 distinct CDR3 sequences, 21% of them singletons, with more than 4% in the top ten. The same sample was also studied in work on T cells expressing NK-cell markers.

The sequenced sample consisted of PBMCs. The origin of the receptors is a woman younger than 30 in good health.

The chain couples TRBV5-1 to TRBJ2-1; the D gene is possibly TRBD1 (5 bases). Per germline, CDR1 SGHRS and CDR2 YFSETQ. V gave up 4 bases and J gave up 3 bases, with 11 bases separating them. The CDR3 sequence is 14 residues long. CDR3 region: CASSLPTDYNEQFF. The CDR3 nucleotides read TGCGCCAGCAGCCTCCCGACAGACTACAATGAGCAGTTCTTC.

This clonotype was observed a handful of times. The chain recombines TRBV12-3 or TRBV12-4 with TRBJ2-1, with D possibly matching TRBD1 (6 bases). Trimming removed 5 bases at V and 2 bases at J, with 13 bases between. The CDR3 extends over 15 amino acids. CDR3 coding DNA: TGTGCCAGCAGTCCCCGGGACAAACCCTACAATGAGCAGTTCTTC. This gives the protein CASSPRDKPYNEQFF.

Many counts were recorded for this clonotype. J is TRBJ2-7 and V is TRBV7-2, with D perhaps TRBD1 or TRBD2 (5 bases each). The CDR3 has 12 residues. Trimming shortened V by 7 bases and J by 10 bases, and 17 bases separated the two germline ends. Germline V CDR1 and CDR2: SGHTA, FQGNSA. CDR3 nucleotides: TGTGCCAGCACCGAGGGGAGTCGGAAACAGTACTTC. Translated, it gives CASTEGSRKQYF.

This clonotype was detected a few times. This sequence joins TRBV30 and TRBJ2-7; D ambiguous. V was pared by 1 base and J by 3 bases, with 7 bases between. The germline CDR1 and CDR2 sequences are GTSNPN and SVGIG (reference sequence). CDR3 size: 12 residues. The CDR3 sequence is CAWSGNYYEQYF. The DNA of the CDR3 is TGTGCCTGGAGTGGAAACTACTACGAGCAGTACTTC.

This clonotype came up a few times. The rearrangement joins TRBV20-1 to TRBJ2-5; 9 bases line up with TRBD2. The CDR3 has 14 residues. CDR1 is DFQATT and CDR2 is SNEGSKA in the germline V gene (reference sequence). CDR3 nucleotides: TGCAGGGCCCTAGGCGGGGGGGACCAAGAGACCCAGTACTTC. Translation gives CRALGGGDQETQYF.

The V call is TRBV7-9, the J call TRBJ2-3; D is ambiguous. V was shortened by 5 bases and J by 2 bases, with 14 bases between the two germline ends. Germline V CDR1 and CDR2: SEHNR, FQNEAQ (reference sequence). The CDR3 sequence is 15 residues long. The chain's CDR3 is CASSGPETYTDTQYF. The DNA of the CDR3 is TGTGCCAGCAGCGGCCCGGAGACCTACACAGATACGCAGTATTTT.

This clonotype was observed a handful of times. The CDR3 region is CASSHDRGQGNEQFF. The CDR3 coding sequence is TGTGCCAGCAGCCACGACAGGGGACAAGGGAATGAGCAGTTCTTC. The chain links TRBV27 to TRBJ2-1; 8 nucleotides match TRBD1. The germline V gene encodes CDR1 MNHEY and CDR2 SMNVEV (reference sequence). This CDR3 is built from 15 residues. J lost 7 bases, V lost 6 bases, and 11 bases had no gene match.

This clonotype was detected a few times. The rearrangement joins TRBV15 to TRBJ2-2; D is unresolved. V was cut by 4 bases and J by 6 bases, with 9 bases left in between. This CDR3 is built from 13 residues. Germline V gene sequence: CDR1 LNHNV, CDR2 YYDKDF (reference sequence). The chain's CDR3 is CATSKSGPGELFF. The CDR3 DNA is TGTGCCACCAGCAAGAGTGGGCCCGGGGAGCTGTTTTTT.

This rearrangement joins TRBV7-2 to TRBJ1-2; D might be TRBD1 (5 bases). The CDR3 covers 12 residues. The ends were cut back, 3 bases at V and 8 bases at J, with 10 bases in the middle. CDR1 and CDR2 (germline): SGHTA, FQGNSA. This chain's CDR3 is CASSFDQGGYTF. DNA of the CDR3: TGTGCCAGCAGCTTCGACCAGGGAGGCTACACCTTC.

CDR3 nucleotide sequence: TGTGCCAGCAGCTTATCTCGACTAGCGGGAGGCCTGGAGCAGTTCTTC. It yields the protein CASSLSRLAGGLEQFF. The chain has TRBV7-2 and TRBJ2-1; TRBD2 agrees at 13 bases. The V and J ends lost 2 bases and 10 bases, in that order; junction bases with no gene match: 8. CDR1 SGHTA and CDR2 FQGNSA come from the germline V gene. The CDR3 runs 16 residues.

V usage is TRBV7-9 and J usage is TRBJ2-3, with 10 bases that match TRBD2. Germline trimming cut 5 bases from V and 0 bases from J; bases unmatched to any gene: 5. The CDR3 contains 16 residues. CDR1 and CDR2 from the germline V gene are SEHNR and FQNEAQ (reference sequence). DNA of the CDR3: TGTGCCAGCAGCCCGGGACTAGCGCACAGCACAGATACGCAGTATTTT. Its protein product is CASSPGLAHSTDTQYF.

The gene calls are TRBV6-5 and TRBJ2-7; D could derive from TRBD1 or TRBD2 (5 bases each). Trimming stripped 0 bases from V and 7 bases from J, with 19 bases between. CDR1 MNHEY and CDR2 SVGAGI come from the germline V gene. The CDR3 contains 16 residues. CDR3: CASSYSIPQVWGEQYF. The CDR3 coding sequence is TGTGCCAGCAGTTACTCGATCCCACAGGTCTGGGGGGAGCAGTACTTC.

This clonotype was observed at least ten times. The chain links TRBV20-1 to TRBJ1-5, with D tentatively TRBD1 (6 bases). The CDR3 is made up of 14 amino acids. Germline loops: CDR1 DFQATT, CDR2 SNEGSKA (reference sequence). V was cut by 6 bases and J by 2 bases, with 14 bases left in between. CDR3 coding DNA: TGCAGTGCCTGCAGGGGTAGTGGCAATCAGCCCCAGCATTTT. It yields the protein CSACRGSGNQPQHF.

The chain couples TRBV25-1 to TRBJ1-5; D remains unclear. CDR1 is MGHDK and CDR2 is SYGVNS in the germline V gene. CDR3 length: 13 residues. Trimming took 1 base from V and 10 from J, leaving 11 bases between them. This CDR3 reads CASSESGKFPQHF. CDR3 sequence (DNA): TGTGCCAGCAGTGAATCGGGTAAGTTTCCCCAGCATTTT.

The chain has TRBV12-3 or TRBV12-4 and TRBJ1-2; D might be TRBD1 (5 bases). Trimming removed 3 bases at V and 5 bases at J, with 10 bases between. The CDR3 contains 13 residues. CDR3: CASSFGGTYGYTF. In DNA form, the CDR3 reads TGTGCCAGCAGTTTCGGGGGGACTTATGGCTACACCTTC.

The chain has TRBV7-6 and TRBJ2-7; the match to TRBD2 covers 11 bases. The CDR3 sequence is 20 residues long. Germline CDR1 SGHVS, CDR2 FNYEAQ. V lost 7 bases, J lost 5 bases, and 25 bases stayed unmatched. The chain's CDR3 is CASTVGPSGRPYIKEDEQYF. CDR3 bases: TGTGCCAGCACCGTGGGGCCTAGCGGGAGGCCCTACATAAAGGAGGACGAGCAGTACTTC.

The chain is built from TRBV7-6 and TRBJ2-1; 8 positions agree with TRBD2. Germline values: CDR1 SGHVS, CDR2 FNYEAQ. This CDR3 spans 16 amino acids. V shed 8 bases and J 0 bases; nucleotides not matched to a gene: 9. CDR3 protein: CASLGVAGSSYNEQFF. CDR3 bases: TGTGCCAGCCTTGGGGTAGCGGGATCCTCCTACAATGAGCAGTTCTTC. Combining the CDR3 with reference TRBV7-6 and TRBJ2-1 gives the whole variable domain GAGVSQSPRYKVTKRGQDVALRCDPISGHVSLYWYRQALGQGPEFLTYFNYEAQQDKSGLPNDRFSAERPEGSISTLTIQRTEQRDSAMYRCASLGVAGSSYNEQFFGPGTRLTVL.

DNA of the CDR3: TGTGCCAGCAGCCAAGATAGCGGGGGGGCCGAAGATACGCAGTATTTT. Its translation is CASSQDSGGAEDTQYF. The genes are TRBV3-1 and TRBJ2-3; 11 bases align to TRBD2. The junction had 4 bases not matched to a gene; V was cut back by 0 bases and J by 5 bases. This CDR3 has 16 residues. Germline V gene lookup returns CDR1 LGHDT and CDR2 YNNKEL (reference sequence).

The CDR3 is CASSGTSVSVYEQYF. As DNA, the CDR3 is TGTGCCAGCAGCGGCACTAGCGTGAGTGTCTACGAGCAGTACTTC. The rearrangement links TRBV3-1 to TRBJ2-7; 7 bases match TRBD2. Germline V gene sequence: CDR1 LGHDT, CDR2 YNNKEL (reference sequence). Losses at the gene ends were 5 bases for V and 3 bases for J; bases not matched to a gene: 10. The CDR3 is 15 residues long.

This clonotype was recorded at least ten times. The J gene is TRBJ1-1, the V gene TRBV20-1, with 8 bases identical to TRBD1. V lost 3 bases and J lost 5; bases outside the gene matches: 5. Germline lookup yields CDR1 DFQATT and CDR2 SNEGSKA (reference sequence). The CDR3 is 13 residues long. The CDR3 bases are TGCAGTGCTAGTCCGGGACAGGTGACTGAAGCTTTCTTT. Its translation is CSASPGQVTEAFF.

The V and J genes are TRBV20-1 and TRBJ2-1; possibly TRBD2 for D (5 bases). This CDR3 spans 15 amino acids. Germline CDR1 reads DFQATT; CDR2 reads SNEGSKA (reference sequence). V shed 6 bases and J shed 8 bases, with 23 bases lying between them. The CDR3 DNA reads as TGCAGTGCCACAGTAGGCACCGGGGTTAGGGATGAGCAGTTCTTC. Its translation: CSATVGTGVRDEQFF.

This sequence joins TRBV15 and TRBJ1-5; D is ambiguous. The V end lost 8 bases, the J end lost 2 bases, and 19 bases lay between the germline ends. The CDR3 consists of 16 residues. Germline CDR1 LNHNV, CDR2 YYDKDF (reference sequence). As DNA, the CDR3 is TGTGCCACCGCAGCCCGGGCCGGCGGGGGCAATCAGCCCCAGCATTTT. This sequence encodes CATAARAGGGNQPQHF. The complete variable domain, with remaining parts taken from reference TRBV15 and TRBJ1-5, reads DAMVIQNPRYQVTQFGKPVTLSCSQTLNHNVMYWYQQKSSQAPKLLFHYYDKDFNNEADTPDNFQSRRPNTSFCFLDIRSPGLGDTAMYLCATAARAGGGNQPQHFGDGTRLSIL.

In this sample, this clonotype turned up a few times. The V gene is TRBV10-3, the J gene TRBJ2-1; no clear D gene. The CDR3 is 13 amino acids. Germline CDR1 reads ENHRY; CDR2 reads SYGVKD. Trimming shortened V by 6 bases and J by 0 bases, and 6 bases separated the two germline ends. The CDR3 here is CAIRTDSYNEQFF. CDR3 DNA sequence: TGTGCCATCAGAACAGACTCCTACAATGAGCAGTTCTTC.

The sample holds a few counts of this clonotype. This chain joins TRBV15 and TRBJ2-3, with D uncertain. V lost 3 bases and J 6 bases, leaving 7 bases between the germline ends. The CDR3 totals 12 residues. The germline V gene encodes CDR1 LNHNV and CDR2 YYDKDF (reference sequence). CDR3 residues: CATSRTADTQYF. CDR3 DNA sequence: TGTGCCACCAGCAGGACCGCGGATACGCAGTATTTT.

This clonotype came up a few times. The chain recombines TRBV7-2 with TRBJ2-3, with 11 bases lining up with TRBD2. V gave up 3 bases and J gave up 2 bases; unmatched junction bases: 4. Germline loops: CDR1 SGHTA, CDR2 FQGNSA. The length of the CDR3 is 16 residues. The CDR3 sequence is CASSFLAGGTTDTQYF. CDR3 nucleotide sequence: TGTGCCAGCAGCTTCCTAGCGGGAGGTACCACAGATACGCAGTATTTT.

The rearrangement joins TRBV29-1 to TRBJ1-1; 7 bases are a match to TRBD1. The CDR3 length is 13 residues. V trimming: 7 bases; J trimming: 5 bases; junction bases outside the gene matches: 10. The germline V gene encodes CDR1 SQVTM and CDR2 ANQGSEA. Written as DNA, the CDR3 is TGCAGCGGCACAGGGGAAACAAGGACTGAAGCTTTCTTT. Translation: CSGTGETRTEAFF.

This clonotype was counted ten times or more. The chain recombines TRBV20-1 with TRBJ1-1; maybe TRBD1 (5 bases). V lost 6 bases and J lost 5, with 16 bases in between. The germline V gene has CDR1 DFQATT and CDR2 SNEGSKA (reference sequence). The CDR3 runs to 13 residues. The DNA of the CDR3 is TGCAGTGCCTCGGGGGGATTAAGTACTGAAGCTTTCTTT. Translating it yields CSASGGLSTEAFF.